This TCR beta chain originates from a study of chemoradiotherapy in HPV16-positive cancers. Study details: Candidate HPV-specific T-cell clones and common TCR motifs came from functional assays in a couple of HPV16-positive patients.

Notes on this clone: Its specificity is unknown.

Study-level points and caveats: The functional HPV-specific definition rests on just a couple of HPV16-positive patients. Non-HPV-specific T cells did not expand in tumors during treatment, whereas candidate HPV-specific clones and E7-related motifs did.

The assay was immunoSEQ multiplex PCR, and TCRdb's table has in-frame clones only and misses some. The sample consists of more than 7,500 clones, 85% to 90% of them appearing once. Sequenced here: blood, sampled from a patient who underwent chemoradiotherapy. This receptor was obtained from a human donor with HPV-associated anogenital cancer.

This chain's CDR3 is CASSRSRGLAGGGEQFF. CDR3 DNA: TGTGCCAGCAGTCGAAGTAGGGGACTAGCGGGAGGTGGTGAGCAGTTCTTC. The chain joins TRBV4-2 to TRBJ2-1; 15 bases map to TRBD2. CDR1 is LGHNA and CDR2 is YNFKEQ in the germline V gene. This CDR3 comprises 17 residues. V trimming: 6 bases; J trimming: 9 bases; junction bases outside the gene matches: 12.